This T cell receptor beta chain was sequenced during a study of CD4 T cells in relation to SARS-CoV-2 and coronaviruses. This CDR3 comprises 15 residues. Trimming cost V 2 bases and J 5 bases; bases outside gene matches: 8. The germline CDR1 and CDR2 sequences are SQVTM and ANQGSEA. A word on this clone: Its antigen is not known.

Using immunoSEQ multiplex PCR, the repertoire was profiled, and TCRdb retains in-frame clones only, with some absent. The sample includes some 40,000 clones, roughly 80% of them seen just once. Sequencing was carried out using naive CD4+ T cells from PBMCs, cultured in vitro. The subset here: naive CD4+ T cells isolated by negative enrichment. This TCR derives from an adult with COVID-19. This chain uses TRBV29-1 with TRBJ2-5; 10 bases line up with TRBD2. Here the CDR3 reads CSVESFPSGSETQYF. DNA for the CDR3: TGCAGCGTTGAAAGTTTCCCTAGCGGGAGTGAGACCCAGTACTTC.